A selection of T cell receptor beta chains follows, all from one sample in a study of OX40 agonist ivuxolimab in advanced cancers. Measured with immunoSEQ multiplex PCR; TCRdb has only the in-frame clones, and not every one. The table shows 82,000 or so clones, with 92% occurring only once. Source: CD4+ or CD8+ T cells sorted from blood, taken in a trial of the OX40 agonist ivuxolimab. The receptors originated from an adult with an advanced solid tumor such as melanoma, head and neck, liver or kidney cancer. Both conserved end residues are part of each CDR3. D genes are given only for firm matches. Clone sizes are given selectively: once, few, many, or a class where the clone is expanded.

>TRBJ2-1|TRBV2|-|-
CASSSGPDNEQFF
TGTGCCAGCAGTAGCGGACCTGACAATGAGCAGTTCTTC
>TRBJ2-1|TRBV9|-|TRBD1
CASSVVGDRKTHEQFF
TGTGCCAGCAGCGTAGTCGGGGACAGGAAAACCCATGAGCAGTTCTTC
>TRBJ1-3|TRBV9|few|-
CASSVEGSGNTIYF
TGTGCCAGCAGCGTAGAGGGGTCCGGAAACACCATATATTTT
>TRBJ2-1|TRBV7-2|-|TRBD2
CASSPLAGVGNEQFF
TGTGCCAGCAGTCCACTAGCGGGAGTAGGCAATGAGCAGTTCTTC
>TRBJ1-2|TRBV11-3|-|-
CASSLDQRDGGYTF
TGTGCCAGCAGCTTAGATCAAAGAGACGGCGGCTACACCTTC
>TRBJ1-1|TRBV19|-|TRBD1
CAGGTGFTEAFF
TGTGCCGGTGGGACAGGGTTTACTGAAGCTTTCTTT
>TRBJ2-1|TRBV9|-|-
CASSARGGLSSYNEQFF
TGTGCCAGCAGCGCCCGTGGGGGACTTAGCTCCTACAATGAGCAGTTCTTC
>TRBJ2-1|TRBV5-1|-|-
CASSLDTGQRYNEQFF
TGCGCCAGCAGCTTGGACACGGGACAACGTTACAATGAGCAGTTCTTC
>TRBJ2-7|TRBV11-2|-|-
CASSSDPSGEQYF
TGTGCCAGCAGCTCCGACCCGTCCGGCGAGCAGTACTTC
>TRBJ1-5|TRBV5-8|-|TRBD1
CASSWRTGGSTGPQHF
TGTGCCAGCAGCTGGAGGACAGGGGGCAGTACCGGGCCCCAGCATTTT
>TRBJ1-2|TRBV6-5|-|-
CASSEQKGGGYTF
TGTGCCAGCAGTGAACAGAAGGGAGGGGGCTACACCTTC
>TRBJ2-3|TRBV9|-|TRBD2
CASSASRAGGLVRRHQTDTQYF
TGTGCCAGCAGCGCTTCCCGGGCGGGGGGACTAGTACGACGCCACCAAACAGATACGCAGTATTTT
>TRBJ2-7|TRBV5-1|-|TRBD1
CASSPGQGEPYF
TGCGCCAGCAGCCCTGGACAGGGAGAGCCGTACTTC
>TRBJ2-5|TRBV19|-|TRBD2
CASSVLAGGGETQYF
TGTGCCAGTAGTGTACTAGCGGGAGGAGGAGAGACCCAGTACTTC
>TRBJ2-7|TRBV7-2|few|-
CASTMARSSYEQYF
TGTGCCAGCACAATGGCCCGGAGCTCCTACGAGCAGTACTTC
>TRBJ2-5|TRBV5-4|once|-
CASSFPGNKETQYF
TGTGCCAGCAGCTTCCCCGGCAACAAAGAGACCCAGTACTTC
>TRBJ2-7|TRBV30|-|TRBD1
CAWSIPRTGFYEQYF
TGTGCCTGGAGTATCCCCCGGACAGGATTTTACGAGCAGTACTTC
>TRBJ2-1|TRBV6-5|-|TRBD2
CASSYSLAGSYNEQFF
TGTGCCAGCAGTTACTCGCTAGCGGGGTCCTACAATGAGCAGTTCTTC
>TRBJ2-1|TRBV11-2|-|-
CASSLIRTTSSYNEQFF
TGTGCCAGCAGCTTAATTAGGACAACAAGCTCCTACAATGAGCAGTTCTTC
>TRBJ2-5|TRBV5-1|-|TRBD2
CASSFQLAGGSEGGSQYF
TGCGCCAGCAGCTTCCAACTAGCGGGAGGGTCAGAAGGCGGGTCCCAGTACTTC
>TRBJ2-7|TRBV5-6|-|TRBD2
CASSWRGGHEQYF
TGTGCCAGCAGCTGGCGGGGGGGCCACGAGCAGTACTTC
>TRBJ2-3|TRBV15|-|TRBD1
CATSRDPIGQGNTDTQYF
TGTGCCACCAGCAGAGACCCAATCGGACAGGGCAACACAGATACGCAGTATTTT
>TRBJ1-4|TRBV2|-|TRBD1
CASSIQGTNEKLFF
TGTGCCAGCAGTATACAGGGGACTAATGAAAAACTGTTTTTT
>TRBJ1-2|TRBV18|-|TRBD1
CASSRGREQGARDGYTF
TGTGCCAGCTCGCGCGGACGGGAACAGGGGGCTAGGGATGGCTACACCTTC
>TRBJ2-1|TRBV4-2|-|-
CASSQDQRTEQFF
TGTGCCAGCAGCCAAGATCAGAGAACCGAGCAGTTCTTC
>TRBJ1-1|TRBV11-2|-|-
CASSHLATEAFF
TGTGCCAGCAGCCATCTGGCCACTGAAGCTTTCTTT
>TRBJ1-3|TRBV4-1|-|-
CASSQDHQGPGNTIYF
TGCGCCAGCAGCCAAGATCACCAGGGCCCTGGAAACACCATATATTTT
>TRBJ2-5|TRBV11-2|-|TRBD2
CASSSLPGLASQETQYF
TGTGCCAGCAGCTCCTTACCGGGACTAGCGAGTCAAGAGACCCAGTACTTC
>TRBJ1-2|TRBV6-5|-|-
CASSYSRVSGYTF
TGTGCCAGCAGTTACTCGAGGGTTAGTGGCTACACCTTC
>TRBJ2-3|TRBV6-6|-|TRBD2
CASRGSGRGGTDTQYF
TGTGCCAGCAGGGGTAGCGGGAGAGGGGGCACAGATACGCAGTATTTT
>TRBJ2-5|TRBV29-1|-|TRBD2
CSGGEGQETQYF
TGCTCCGGGGGGGAGGGGCAAGAGACCCAGTACTTC
>TRBJ2-3|TRBV19|-|-
CASRYSQISTDTQYF
TGTGCCAGTAGATACAGTCAGATTAGCACAGATACGCAGTATTTT
>TRBJ1-1|TRBV5-1|-|TRBD1
CASSWGDRGNTEAFF
TGCGCCAGCAGCTGGGGTGACAGGGGGAACACTGAAGCTTTCTTT
>TRBJ2-2|TRBV7-2|-|TRBD1
CASRKGGAGELFF
TGTGCCAGCAGAAAAGGGGGCGCCGGGGAGCTGTTTTTT
>TRBJ1-5|TRBV19|-|TRBD1
CASSSSDRVIDQPQHF
TGTGCCAGTAGTTCCTCCGACAGGGTAATAGATCAGCCCCAGCATTTT
>TRBJ1-1|TRBV12-2|-|-
CASRVDPGRGAGGTEAFF
TGTGCAAGTCGCGTAGATCCTGGGAGAGGCGCAGGGGGTACTGAAGCTTTCTTT
>TRBJ2-5|TRBV14|-|TRBD2
CASSQVSAGGETQYF
TGTGCCAGCAGCCAAGTATCTGCGGGAGGGGAGACCCAGTACTTC
>TRBJ1-5|TRBV6-5|-|-
CASSSEYSNQPQHF
TGTGCCAGCAGTTCCGAATATAGCAATCAGCCCCAGCATTTT
>TRBJ2-5|TRBV6-5|-|-
CASVSGSETQYF
TGTGCCAGCGTATCGGGTTCGGAGACCCAGTACTTC
>TRBJ1-5|TRBV15|-|-
CATEQEPSNQPQHF
TGTGCCACCGAACAGGAGCCTAGCAATCAGCCCCAGCATTTT
>TRBJ1-3|TRBV2|-|TRBD1
CASSFNRGSGNTIYF
TGTGCCAGCAGTTTCAACAGGGGGTCTGGAAACACCATATATTTT
>TRBJ2-3|TRBV19|-|-
CASRDSWFSTDTQYF
TGTGCCAGTAGGGACAGTTGGTTTAGCACAGATACGCAGTATTTT
>TRBJ1-1|TRBV10-2|-|-
CASSEFRGNTEAFF
TGCGCCAGCAGTGAATTTAGGGGAAACACTGAAGCTTTCTTT
>TRBJ2-5|TRBV7-2|-|TRBD1
CASSLTGGTEQYF
TGTGCCAGCAGCTTGACAGGGGGGACTGAGCAGTACTTC
>TRBJ2-2|TRBV9|-|-
CASSVGPLPTGELFF
TGTGCCAGCAGCGTAGGTCCCTTGCCTACCGGGGAGCTGTTTTTT
>TRBJ1-2|TRBV15|-|-
CATSREVIGPSNYGYTF
TGTGCCACCAGCAGAGAAGTCATCGGGCCGTCTAACTATGGCTACACCTTC
>TRBJ2-6|TRBV30|-|-
CAWGGFAGANVLTF
TGTGCCTGGGGAGGCTTTGCTGGGGCCAACGTCCTGACTTTC
>TRBJ2-4|TRBV9|few|-
CASSAVLGAKNIQYF
TGTGCCAGCAGCGCGGTGCTCGGGGCCAAAAACATTCAGTACTTC
>TRBJ2-2|TRBV9|-|TRBD1
CASSEGQDGAGELFF
TGTGCCAGCAGCGAGGGACAGGATGGAGCCGGGGAGCTGTTTTTT
>TRBJ2-1|TRBV1|-|-
CTSSQGLAGDPSSYNEQFF
TGCACCAGCAGCCAGGGACTAGCGGGAGATCCGAGCTCCTACAATGAGCAGTTCTTC
>TRBJ2-7|TRBV9|-|TRBD2
CASRASGSYEQYF
TGTGCCAGTCGGGCTAGCGGCTCCTACGAGCAGTACTTC
>TRBJ1-2|TRBV9|-|-
CASSDGTNYGYTF
TGTGCCAGCAGCGACGGGACTAACTATGGCTACACCTTC
>TRBJ2-5|TRBV4-2|once|-
CASSQGVKETQYF
TGTGCCAGCAGCCAAGGGGTGAAAGAGACCCAGTACTTC